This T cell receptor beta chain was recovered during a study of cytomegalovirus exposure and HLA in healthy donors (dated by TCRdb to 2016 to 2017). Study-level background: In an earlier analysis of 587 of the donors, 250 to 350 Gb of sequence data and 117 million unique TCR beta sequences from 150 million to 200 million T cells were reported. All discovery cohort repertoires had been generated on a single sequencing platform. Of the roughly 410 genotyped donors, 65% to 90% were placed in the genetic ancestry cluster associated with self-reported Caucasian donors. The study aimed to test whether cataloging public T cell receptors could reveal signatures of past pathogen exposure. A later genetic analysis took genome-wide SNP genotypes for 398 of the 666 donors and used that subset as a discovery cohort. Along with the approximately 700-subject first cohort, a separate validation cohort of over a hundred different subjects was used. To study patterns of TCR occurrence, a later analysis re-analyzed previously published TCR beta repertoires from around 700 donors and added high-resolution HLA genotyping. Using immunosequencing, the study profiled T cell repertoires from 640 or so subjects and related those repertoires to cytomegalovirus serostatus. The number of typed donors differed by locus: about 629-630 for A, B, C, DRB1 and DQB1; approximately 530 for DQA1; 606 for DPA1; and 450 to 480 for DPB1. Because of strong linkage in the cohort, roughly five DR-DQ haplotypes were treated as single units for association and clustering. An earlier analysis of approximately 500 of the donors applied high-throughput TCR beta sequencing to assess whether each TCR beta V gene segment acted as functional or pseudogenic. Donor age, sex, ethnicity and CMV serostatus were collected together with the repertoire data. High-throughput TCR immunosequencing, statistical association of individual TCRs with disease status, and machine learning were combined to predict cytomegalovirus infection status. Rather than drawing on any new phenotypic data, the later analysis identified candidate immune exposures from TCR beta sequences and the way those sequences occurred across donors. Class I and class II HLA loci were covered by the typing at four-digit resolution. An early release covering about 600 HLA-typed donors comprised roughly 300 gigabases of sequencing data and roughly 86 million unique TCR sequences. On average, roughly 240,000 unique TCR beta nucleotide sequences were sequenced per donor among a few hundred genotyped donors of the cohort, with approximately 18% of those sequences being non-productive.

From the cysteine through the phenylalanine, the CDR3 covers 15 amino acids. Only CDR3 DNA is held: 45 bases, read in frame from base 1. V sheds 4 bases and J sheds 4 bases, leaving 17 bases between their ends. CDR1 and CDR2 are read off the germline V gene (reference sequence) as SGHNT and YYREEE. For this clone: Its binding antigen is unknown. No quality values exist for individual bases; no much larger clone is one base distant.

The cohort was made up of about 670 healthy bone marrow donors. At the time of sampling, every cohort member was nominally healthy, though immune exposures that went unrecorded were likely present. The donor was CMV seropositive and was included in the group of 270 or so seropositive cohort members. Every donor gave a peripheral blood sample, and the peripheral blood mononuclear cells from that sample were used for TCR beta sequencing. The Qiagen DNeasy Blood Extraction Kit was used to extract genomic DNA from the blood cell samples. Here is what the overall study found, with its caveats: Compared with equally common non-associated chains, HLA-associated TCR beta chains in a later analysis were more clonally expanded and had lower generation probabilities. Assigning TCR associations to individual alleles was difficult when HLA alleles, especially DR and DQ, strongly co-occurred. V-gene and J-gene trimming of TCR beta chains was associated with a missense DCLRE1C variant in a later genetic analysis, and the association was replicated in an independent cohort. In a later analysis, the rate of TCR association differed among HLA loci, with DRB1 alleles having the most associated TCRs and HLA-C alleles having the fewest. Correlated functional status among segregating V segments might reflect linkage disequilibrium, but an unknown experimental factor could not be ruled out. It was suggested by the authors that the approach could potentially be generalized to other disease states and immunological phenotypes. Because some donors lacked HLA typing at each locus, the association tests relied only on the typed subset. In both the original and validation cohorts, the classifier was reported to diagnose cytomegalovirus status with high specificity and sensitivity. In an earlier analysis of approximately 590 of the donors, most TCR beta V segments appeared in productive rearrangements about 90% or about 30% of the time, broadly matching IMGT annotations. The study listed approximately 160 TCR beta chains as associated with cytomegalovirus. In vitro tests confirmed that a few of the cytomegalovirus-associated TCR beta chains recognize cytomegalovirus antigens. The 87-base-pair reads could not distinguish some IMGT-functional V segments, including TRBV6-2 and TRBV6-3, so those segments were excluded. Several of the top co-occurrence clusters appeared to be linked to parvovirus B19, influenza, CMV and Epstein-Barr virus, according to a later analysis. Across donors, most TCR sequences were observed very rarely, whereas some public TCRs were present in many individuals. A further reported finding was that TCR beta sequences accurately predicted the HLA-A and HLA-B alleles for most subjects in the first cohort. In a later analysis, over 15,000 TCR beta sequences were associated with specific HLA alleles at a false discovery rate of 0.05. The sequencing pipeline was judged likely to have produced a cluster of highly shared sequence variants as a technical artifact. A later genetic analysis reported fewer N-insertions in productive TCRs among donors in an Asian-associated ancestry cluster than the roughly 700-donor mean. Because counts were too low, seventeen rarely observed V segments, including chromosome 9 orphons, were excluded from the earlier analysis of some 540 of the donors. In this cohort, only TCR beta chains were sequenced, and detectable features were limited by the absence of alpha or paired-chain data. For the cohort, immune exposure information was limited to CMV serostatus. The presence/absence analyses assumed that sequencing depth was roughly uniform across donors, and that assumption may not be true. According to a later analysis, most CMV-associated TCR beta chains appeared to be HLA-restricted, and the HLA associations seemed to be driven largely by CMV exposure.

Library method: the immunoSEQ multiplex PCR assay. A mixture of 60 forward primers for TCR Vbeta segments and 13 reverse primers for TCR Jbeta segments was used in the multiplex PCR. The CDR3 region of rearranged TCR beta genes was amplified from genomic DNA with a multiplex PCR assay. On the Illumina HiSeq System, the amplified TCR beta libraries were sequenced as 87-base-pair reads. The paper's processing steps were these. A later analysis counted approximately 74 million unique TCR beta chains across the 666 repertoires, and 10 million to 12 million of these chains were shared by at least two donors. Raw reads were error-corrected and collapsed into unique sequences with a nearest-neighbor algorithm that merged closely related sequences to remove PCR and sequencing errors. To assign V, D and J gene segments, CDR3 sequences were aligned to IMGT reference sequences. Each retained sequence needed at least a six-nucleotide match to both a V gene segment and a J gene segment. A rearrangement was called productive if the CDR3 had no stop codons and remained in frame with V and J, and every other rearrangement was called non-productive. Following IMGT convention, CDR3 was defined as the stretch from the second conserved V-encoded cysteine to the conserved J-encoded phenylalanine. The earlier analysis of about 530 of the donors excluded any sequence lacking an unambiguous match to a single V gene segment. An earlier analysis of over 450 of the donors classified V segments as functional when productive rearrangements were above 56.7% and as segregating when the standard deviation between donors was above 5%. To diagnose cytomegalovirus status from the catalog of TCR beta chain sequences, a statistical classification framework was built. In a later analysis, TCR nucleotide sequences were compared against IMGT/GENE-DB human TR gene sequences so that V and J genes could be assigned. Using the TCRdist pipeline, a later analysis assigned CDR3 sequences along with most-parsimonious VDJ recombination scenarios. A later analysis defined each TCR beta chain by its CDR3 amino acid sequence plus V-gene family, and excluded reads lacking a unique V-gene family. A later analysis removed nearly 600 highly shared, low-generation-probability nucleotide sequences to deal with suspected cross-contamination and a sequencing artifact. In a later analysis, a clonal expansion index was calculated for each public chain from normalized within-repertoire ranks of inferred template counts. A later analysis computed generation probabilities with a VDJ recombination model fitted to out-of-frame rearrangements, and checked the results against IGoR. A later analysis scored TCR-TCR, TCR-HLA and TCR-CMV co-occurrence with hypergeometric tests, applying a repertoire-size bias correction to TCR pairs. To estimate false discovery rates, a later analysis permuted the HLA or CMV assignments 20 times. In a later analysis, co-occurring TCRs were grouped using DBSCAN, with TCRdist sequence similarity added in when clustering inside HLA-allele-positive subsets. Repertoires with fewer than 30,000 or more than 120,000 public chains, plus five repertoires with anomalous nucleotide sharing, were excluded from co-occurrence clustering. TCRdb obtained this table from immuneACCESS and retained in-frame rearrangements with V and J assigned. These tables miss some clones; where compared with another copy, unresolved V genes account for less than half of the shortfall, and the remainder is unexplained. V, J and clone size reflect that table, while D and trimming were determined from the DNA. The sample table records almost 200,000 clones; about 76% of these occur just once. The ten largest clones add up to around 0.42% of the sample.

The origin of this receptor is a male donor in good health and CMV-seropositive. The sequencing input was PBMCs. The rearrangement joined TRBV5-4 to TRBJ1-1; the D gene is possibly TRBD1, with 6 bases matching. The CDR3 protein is CASSIAQGPGTEAFF. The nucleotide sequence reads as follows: TGTGCCAGCAGCATAGCACAGGGACCGGGCACTGAAGCTTTCTTT.